Described below is a single T cell receptor beta chain sequence and its context. Its antigen remains undetermined. No base quality information exists; no much larger clone differs at one position. This record belongs to a study of control samples from healthy donors and cancer patients (dated by TCRdb to between 2020 and 2021). Including the terminal cysteine and phenylalanine, the CDR3 comprises 15 residues. Of the read, only the CDR3 DNA is kept; its 45 bases are in frame from base 1. V is reduced by 0 bases and J by 4 bases, leaving a spacing of 10 bases between them. CDR1 is given as LGHNT and CDR2 as FRNRAP, both from the germline V gene. The library was obtained by the immunoSEQ multiplex PCR assay. TCRdb holds this immuneACCESS table with in-frame rearrangements only. Some clones are missing; in checked studies, unresolved V genes explain under half, and the rest has no known cause. This sample gives 95,000 to 100,000 clones in total; around 80% of them show up just once. 2% to 2.5% of the sample is taken by the ten largest.

The receptor's source is a man in his sixties in good health. The sequenced sample consisted of blood. The rearranged chain carries TRBV12-5 and TRBJ1-3, with an unclear D gene assignment. The bases read TGTGCTAGTGGTTTGGTCCTTCGTCCCGGAAACACCATATATTTT. This codes for CASGLVLRPGNTIYF.